This entry concerns a single T cell receptor beta chain. These data are taken from a study of blood T cells in healthy people across ages. The CDR3 covers 16 residues. Between the trimmed V and J ends, which lost 5 bases and 5 bases, there was a span of 21 bases. Germline V lookup: CDR1 SGHTA, CDR2 FQGNSA. Sample-barcoded 5' priming and a J-beta primer mix drove a second PCR of roughly 6 to 12 cycles. In TCRdb, the 5' RACE reads were re-called with MiXCR into one record per CDR3 protein. The sample lists about 1.4 million distinct CDR3 sequences, around 55% occurring once. Isolation recovered at least 6.5 million PBMCs from every sample.

This receptor was taken from a young man in good health. The specimen was blood. The gene calls are TRBV7-2 and TRBJ1-2; D uncertain. The CDR3 loop is CASSASGPGGFYGYTF. The CDR3 nucleotides are TGTGCCAGCAGCGCAAGCGGGCCAGGCGGGTTTTATGGCTACACCTTC. Full variable domain (rest looked up from reference TRBV7-2 and TRBJ1-2): GAGVSQSPSNKVTEKGKDVELRCDPISGHTALYWYRQSLGQGLEFLIYFQGNSAPDKSGLPSDRFSAERTGGSVSTLTIQRTQQEDSAVYLCASSASGPGGFYGYTFGSGTRLTVV.